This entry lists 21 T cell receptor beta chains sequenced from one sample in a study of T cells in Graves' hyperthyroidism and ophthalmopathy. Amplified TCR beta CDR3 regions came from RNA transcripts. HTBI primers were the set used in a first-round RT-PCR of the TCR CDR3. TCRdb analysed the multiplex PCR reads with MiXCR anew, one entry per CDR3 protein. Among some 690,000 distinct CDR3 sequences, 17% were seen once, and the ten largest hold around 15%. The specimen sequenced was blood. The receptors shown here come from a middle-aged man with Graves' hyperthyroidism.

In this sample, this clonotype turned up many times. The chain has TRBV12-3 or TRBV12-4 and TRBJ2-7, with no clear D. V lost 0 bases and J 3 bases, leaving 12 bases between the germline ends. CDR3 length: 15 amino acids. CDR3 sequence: CASSLAGANHYEQYF. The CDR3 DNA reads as TGTGCCAGCAGTTTAGCCGGAGCGAACCACTACGAGCAGTACTTC.

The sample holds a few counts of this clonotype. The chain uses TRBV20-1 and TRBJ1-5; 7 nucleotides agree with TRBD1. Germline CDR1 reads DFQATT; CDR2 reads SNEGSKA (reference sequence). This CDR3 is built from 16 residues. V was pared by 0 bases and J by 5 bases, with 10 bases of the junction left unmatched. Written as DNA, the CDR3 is TGCAGTGCTAGAGAATCCCCGCGGGACAGATATCAGCCCCAGCATTTT. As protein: CSARESPRDRYQPQHF.

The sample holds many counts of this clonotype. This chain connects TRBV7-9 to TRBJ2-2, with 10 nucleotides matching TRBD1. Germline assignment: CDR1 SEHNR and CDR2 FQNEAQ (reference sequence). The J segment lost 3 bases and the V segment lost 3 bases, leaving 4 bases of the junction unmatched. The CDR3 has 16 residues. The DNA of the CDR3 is TGTGCCAGCAGCTTTCCCGGGACAGGGGACACCGGGGAGCTGTTTTTT. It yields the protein CASSFPGTGDTGELFF.

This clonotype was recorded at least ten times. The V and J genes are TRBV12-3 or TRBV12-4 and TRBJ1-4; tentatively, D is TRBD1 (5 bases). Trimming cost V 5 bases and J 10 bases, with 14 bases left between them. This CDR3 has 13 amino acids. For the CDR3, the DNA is TGTGCCAGCAGTAAGGGACCGAACGCAAAACTGTTTTTT. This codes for CASSKGPNAKLFF.

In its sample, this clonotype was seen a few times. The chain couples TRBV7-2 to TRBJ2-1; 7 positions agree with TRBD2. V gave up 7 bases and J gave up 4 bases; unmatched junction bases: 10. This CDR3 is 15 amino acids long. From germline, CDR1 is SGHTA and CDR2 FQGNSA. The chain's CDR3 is CASNLRDYQYNEQFF. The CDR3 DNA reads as TGTGCCAGCAATCTCCGGGACTACCAATACAATGAGCAGTTCTTC.

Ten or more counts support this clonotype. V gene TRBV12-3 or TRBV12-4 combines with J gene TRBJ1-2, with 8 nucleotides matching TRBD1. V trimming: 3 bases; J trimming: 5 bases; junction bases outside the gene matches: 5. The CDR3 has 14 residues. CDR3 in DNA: TGTGCCAGCAGTTTGAAAACAGGGGGGTATGGCTACACCTTC. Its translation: CASSLKTGGYGYTF.

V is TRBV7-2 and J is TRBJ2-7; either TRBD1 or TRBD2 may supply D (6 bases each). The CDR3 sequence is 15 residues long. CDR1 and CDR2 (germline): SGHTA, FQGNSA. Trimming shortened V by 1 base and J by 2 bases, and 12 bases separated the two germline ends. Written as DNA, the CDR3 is TGTGCCAGCAGCTTAGGGGGGGCGCTAGCCTACGAGCAGTACTTC. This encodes CASSLGGALAYEQYF.

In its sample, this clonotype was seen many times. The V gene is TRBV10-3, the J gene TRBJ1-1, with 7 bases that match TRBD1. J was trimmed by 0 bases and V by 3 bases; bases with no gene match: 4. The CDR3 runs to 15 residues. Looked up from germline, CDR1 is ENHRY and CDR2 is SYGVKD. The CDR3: CAISDEGQMNTEAFF. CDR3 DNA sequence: TGTGCCATCAGTGATGAGGGACAGATGAACACTGAAGCTTTCTTT.

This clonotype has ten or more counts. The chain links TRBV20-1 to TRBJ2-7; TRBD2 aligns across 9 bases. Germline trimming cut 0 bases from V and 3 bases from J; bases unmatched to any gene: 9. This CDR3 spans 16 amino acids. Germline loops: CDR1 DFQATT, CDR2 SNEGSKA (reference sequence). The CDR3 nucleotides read TGCAGTGCTAGAGAATATTTGGCGGGAGGGAACTACGAGCAGTACTTC. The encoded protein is CSAREYLAGGNYEQYF.

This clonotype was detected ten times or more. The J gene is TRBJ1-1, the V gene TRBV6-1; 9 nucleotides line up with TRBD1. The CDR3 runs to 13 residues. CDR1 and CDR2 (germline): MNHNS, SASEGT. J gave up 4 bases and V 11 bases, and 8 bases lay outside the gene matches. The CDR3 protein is CAVWGQGGTEAFF. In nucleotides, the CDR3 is TGTGCCGTTTGGGGACAGGGAGGCACTGAAGCTTTCTTT.

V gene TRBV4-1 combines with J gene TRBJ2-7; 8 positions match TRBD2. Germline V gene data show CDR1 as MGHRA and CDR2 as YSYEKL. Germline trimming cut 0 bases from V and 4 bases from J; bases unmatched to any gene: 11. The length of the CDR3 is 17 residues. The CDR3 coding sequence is TGCGCCAGCAGCCAAGAGGAAGCGGTAGCGGGACCTTACGAGCAGTACTTC. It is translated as CASSQEEAVAGPYEQYF.

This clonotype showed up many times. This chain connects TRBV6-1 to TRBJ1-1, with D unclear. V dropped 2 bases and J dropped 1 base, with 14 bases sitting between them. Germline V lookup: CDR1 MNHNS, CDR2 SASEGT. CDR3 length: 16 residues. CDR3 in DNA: TGTGCCAGCAGTGAATTCAAAGGGCGGGGGAACACTGAAGCTTTCTTT. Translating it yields CASSEFKGRGNTEAFF.

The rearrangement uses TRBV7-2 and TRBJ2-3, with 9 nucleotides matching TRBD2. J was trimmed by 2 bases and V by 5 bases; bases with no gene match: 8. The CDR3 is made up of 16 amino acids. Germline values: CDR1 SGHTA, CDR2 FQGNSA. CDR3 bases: TGTGCCAGCAGCCCAATAGCGGGAGCCCTCACAGATACGCAGTATTTT. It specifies CASSPIAGALTDTQYF.

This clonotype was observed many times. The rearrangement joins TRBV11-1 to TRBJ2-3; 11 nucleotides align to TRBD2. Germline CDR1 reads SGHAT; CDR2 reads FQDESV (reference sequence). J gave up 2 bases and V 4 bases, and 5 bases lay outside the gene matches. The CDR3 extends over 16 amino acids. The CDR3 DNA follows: TGTGCCAGCAGCTCCCGGACTAGCGGGCCCACAGATACGCAGTATTTT. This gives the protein CASSSRTSGPTDTQYF. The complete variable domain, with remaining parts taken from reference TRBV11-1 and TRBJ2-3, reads EAEVAQSPRYKITEKSQAVAFWCDPISGHATLYWYRQILGQGPELLVQFQDESVVDDSQLPKDRFSAERLKGVDSTLKIQPAELGDSAMYLCASSSRTSGPTDTQYFGPGTRLTVL.

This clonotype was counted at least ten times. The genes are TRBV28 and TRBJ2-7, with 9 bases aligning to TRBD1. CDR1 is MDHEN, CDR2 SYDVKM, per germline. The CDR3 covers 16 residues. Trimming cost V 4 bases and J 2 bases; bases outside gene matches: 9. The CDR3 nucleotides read TGTGCCAGCAGTTCCTCTCGGACAGGGGCCGCCTACGAGCAGTACTTC. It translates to CASSSSRTGAAYEQYF.

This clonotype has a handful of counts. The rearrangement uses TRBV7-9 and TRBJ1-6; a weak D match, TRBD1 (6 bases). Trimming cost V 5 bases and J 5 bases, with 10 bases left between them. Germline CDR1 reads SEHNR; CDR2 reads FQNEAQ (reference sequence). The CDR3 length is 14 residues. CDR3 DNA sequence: TGTGCCAGCAGCCCCGGGACAAATAATTCACCCCTCCACTTT. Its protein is CASSPGTNNSPLHF. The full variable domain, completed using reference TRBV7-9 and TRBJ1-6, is DTGVSQNPRHKITKRGQNVTFRCDPISEHNRLYWYRQTLGQGPEFLTYFQNEAQLEKSRLLSDRFSAERPKGSFSTLEIQRTEQGDSAMYLCASSPGTNNSPLHFGNGTRLTVT.

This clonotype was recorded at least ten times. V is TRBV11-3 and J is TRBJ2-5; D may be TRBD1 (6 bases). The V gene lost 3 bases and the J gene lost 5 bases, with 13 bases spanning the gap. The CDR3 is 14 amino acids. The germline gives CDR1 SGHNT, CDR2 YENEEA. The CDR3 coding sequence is TGTGCCAGCAGCTTCGGCCAGGGGTACGAGACCCAGTACTTC. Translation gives CASSFGQGYETQYF.

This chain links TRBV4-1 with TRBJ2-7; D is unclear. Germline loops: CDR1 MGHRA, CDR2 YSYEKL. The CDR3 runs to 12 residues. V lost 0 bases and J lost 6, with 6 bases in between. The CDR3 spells CASSQEVGEQYF. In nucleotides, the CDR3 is TGCGCCAGCAGCCAAGAAGTAGGCGAGCAGTACTTC.

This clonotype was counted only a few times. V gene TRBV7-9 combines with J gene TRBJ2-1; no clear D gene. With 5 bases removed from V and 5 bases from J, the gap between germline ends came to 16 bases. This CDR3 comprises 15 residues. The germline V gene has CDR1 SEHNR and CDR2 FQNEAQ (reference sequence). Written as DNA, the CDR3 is TGTGCCAGCAGCCCGAGGATAAGCGCGGACAATGAGCAGTTCTTC. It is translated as CASSPRISADNEQFF.

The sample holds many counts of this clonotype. CDR3 sequence: CASSGMDALYGYTF. The CDR3 region has the DNA TGCGCCAGCAGTGGGATGGATGCCCTGTATGGCTACACCTTC. The chain employs TRBV10-2 and TRBJ1-2; no firm D call. The CDR3 totals 14 residues. Trimming removed 4 bases at V and 5 bases at J, with 14 bases between. Germline V gene lookup returns CDR1 WSHSY and CDR2 SAAADI.

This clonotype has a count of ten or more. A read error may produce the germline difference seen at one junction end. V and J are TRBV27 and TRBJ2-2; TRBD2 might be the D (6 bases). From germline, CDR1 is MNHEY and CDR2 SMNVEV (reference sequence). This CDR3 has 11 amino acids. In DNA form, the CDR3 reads TGTGCCAGCAGTTTCTCCGGGGGGCTGTTTTTT. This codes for CASSFSGGLFF.